This T cell receptor (beta chain) was profiled in a study of shared clonotypes between healthy human individuals (dated by TCRdb to about 2020). Concerning the study at large: Two women and three men aged 18 to 49 years were included in the cohort. Leukapheresis yielded between about 0.85 and 10 billion PBMCs per donor. To increase sequencing depth and limit assay-specific biases, different laboratories used diverse techniques to prepare libraries and sequence TCR repertoires. To estimate repertoire size and how much clonotype sharing occurs between individuals, the study deeply sequenced the blood TCR repertoires of five or six healthy adults.

Points on this clone: Its antigen is still unknown. It has no much larger one-base neighbor in the sample; base qualities were not kept.

For CDR1 and CDR2, the germline V gene lists SGHVS and FNYEAQ. Trimming costs V 0 bases and J 8 bases, and their ends lie 14 bases apart. CDR3 length: 15 amino acids, cysteine to phenylalanine. The entry retains the CDR3 DNA only, 45 bases that are in frame from base 1. On the study overall, not on this receptor specifically: Because the study included a small number of donors, the genetic and exposure-history diversity represented was limited. Pairwise subsampling indicated that sequencing depth was expected to affect the degree of clonotype sharing among donors. Sampling was limited to blood, and TCR repertoires in tissue likely differ from TCR repertoires in blood.

Using the deep immunoSEQ assay, multiplex PCR amplified TCR CDR3 regions from genomic DNA. For each cell subset, the extracted genomic DNA was distributed evenly across all wells of several immunoSEQ 96-well plates, and each plate served as one replicate. For unsorted PBMC, about 0.3 ug genomic DNA, equal to 25,000 to 35,000 T cell genomes, was loaded into each replicate PCR. Ten immunoSEQ deep assay plates were used to sequence the unsorted PBMC genomic DNA. Purified libraries were quantified with a Qubit 3.0 fluorometer, sized on a Bioanalyzer 2100, and re-quantified with the KAPA Library Quantification kit. A separate single-read 150-cycle Illumina NextSeq 550 flow cell was used to sequence each immunoSEQ 96-well plate. As for the authors' bioinformatics: Because the immunoSEQ output held only junctional sequences and lacked quality scores, the filtering could not match the filtering applied to full-length reads. Sequences were annotated with PyIR, a Python wrapper for IgBLAST v1.9, and V/J genes and CDR3 were assigned using IMGT germline references. Any read was removed if the V/J assignment was weak (E-value above 1e-6), the CDR3 was missing, or the read contained stop codons, out-of-frame junctions, or ambiguous translated residues. V3J clonotypes were defined as sequences sharing an identical inferred V gene, J gene, and CDR3 amino acid sequence. Percentage overlap between repertoires was computed as shared unique clonotypes divided by the size of the smaller repertoire. Repertoire richness was assessed with RTK rarefaction, the Chao1 estimator, and Recon v2.1 estimates of unobserved clonotypes. The clones in this table, taken by TCRdb from immuneACCESS, are in-frame only. Not every clone is retained; where verified, under half of the shortfall comes from an unresolved V gene, and the cause of the rest is unknown. V, J and clone size are those of that table, while D and trimming were read from the DNA. The sample yields 530,000 or so clones; about 80% were counted once. Of the sample, under 15% falls within the top ten clones.

The donors were healthy, HIV-negative adults with no recently reported acute infections or vaccinations. Every donor was a Caucasian adult residing in Nashville, Tennessee, USA. In the unsorted samples, 87 million or so PBMCs were counted, and genomic DNA was extracted using the QIAamp DNA Blood Mini kit. Blood was collected by leukapheresis, and PBMCs were isolated by Ficoll-Histopaque density gradient centrifugation and then cryopreserved in liquid nitrogen vapor phase. The chain links TRBV7-6 with TRBJ2-1; D gene: possibly TRBD2, on 6 matching bases. This receptor was taken from a woman aged 35 to 49 in good health. Some clones in this sample may be carry-over from other donors' samples. The sequenced sample was PBMCs. The nucleotide sequence reads TGTGCCAGCAGCTTAGCGGTGGGAGGACTCGATGAGCAGTTCTTC. It translates to CASSLAVGGLDEQFF.